The clone carrying this TCR beta chain was counted only a few times. This entry is derived from a study of T-cell reconstitution after alpha-beta-depleted transplantation in children. For TCRbeta, the library was prepared with unique molecular identifiers. TCRdb passed the PCR reads through MiXCR, listing each CDR3 protein once. The repertoire has roughly 500,000 distinct CDR3 sequences, around a third of them found once; the top ten carry approximately 2.3%. The length of the CDR3 is 15 residues. The germline V gene has CDR1 MNHNS and CDR2 SASEGT. J lost 7 bases, V lost 6 bases, and 7 bases had no gene match.

This rearrangement joins TRBV6-1 to TRBJ1-4; 11 bases fit TRBD1. Sequencing used PBMCs from the stem cell graft donor, obtained from the stem cell graft. The TCR sequence derives from a human donor who donated a stem cell graft to a child with aplastic anemia. The CDR3 loop reads CASRRTGGGGEKLFF. CDR3 DNA: TGTGCCAGCAGACGGACAGGGGGCGGTGGTGAAAAACTGTTTTTT.